This T cell receptor (beta chain) comes out of a study of T-cell reconstitution after alpha-beta-depleted transplantation in children. Study-wide findings and caveats: From surviving recipient T cells and thymic progenitors came the high day-60 TCRbeta diversity observed in some patients. At around two months after transplant, the alpha-beta T cells were reportedly derived from several hundred expanded clones that came from non-depleted graft cells. Newly produced T cells mostly accounted for T-cell counts and diversity one year post-transplant.

A word on this clonotype: Its specificity is not known.

V was cut by 1 base and J by 4 bases, with 14 bases left in between. In germline, CDR1 is LGHNA, CDR2 YNFKEQ. The CDR3 consists of 15 residues. Preparing the TCRbeta library involved the use of unique molecular identifiers. Via MiXCR, TCRdb re-called the PCR reads, giving one row per CDR3 protein. The repertoire holds 900,000 or so distinct CDR3 sequences, with 16% as singletons. The receptor was derived from a male patient younger than 18 who had a stem cell transplant for acute lymphoblastic leukemia, so the T cells may come from the graft donor. The chain employs TRBV4-2 and TRBJ2-7, with D possibly TRBD1 on 7 matching bases. The source was PBMCs, mostly from graft donor cells, collected 360 days after TCRalphabeta/CD19-depleted stem cell transplant. The CDR3, as DNA: TGTGCCAGCAGCCAAGTACGACAGGGAGGATACGAGCAGTACTTC. Amino acids: CASSQVRQGGYEQYF.